Sequencing of this T cell receptor beta chain was carried out in a study of control samples from healthy donors and cancer patients. In germline, CDR1 is LGHNA, CDR2 YSLEER. The CDR3 has 16 residues. V was cut by 1 base and J by 0 bases, with 7 bases left in between. Sequenced by immunoSEQ multiplex PCR; TCRdb stores in-frame clones only, minus some. In the table there are tens of thousands of clones, 85% to 95% of which are singletons. This receptor was taken from a man younger than 45 with colorectal cancer. Specimen: PBMCs. J is TRBJ2-6 and V is TRBV4-3; D ambiguous. CDR3 nucleotide sequence: TGCGCCAGCAGCCAAGTTCGGTACTCTGGGGCCAACGTCCTGACTTTC. It encodes CASSQVRYSGANVLTF.